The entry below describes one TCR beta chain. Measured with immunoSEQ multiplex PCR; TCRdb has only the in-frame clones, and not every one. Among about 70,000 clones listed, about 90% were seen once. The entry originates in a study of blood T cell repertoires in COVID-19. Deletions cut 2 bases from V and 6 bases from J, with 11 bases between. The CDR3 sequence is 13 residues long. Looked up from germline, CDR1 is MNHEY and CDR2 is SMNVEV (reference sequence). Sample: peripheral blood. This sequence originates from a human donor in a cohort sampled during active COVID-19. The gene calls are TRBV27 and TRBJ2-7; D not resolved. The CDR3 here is CASSLSPMREQYF. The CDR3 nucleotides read TGTGCCAGCAGTTTAAGCCCGATGCGCGAGCAGTACTTC.